This is a list of T cell receptor beta chains from one sample in a study of T cells in Graves' hyperthyroidism and ophthalmopathy. Using its own MiXCR run on the multiplex PCR reads, TCRdb lists one record per CDR3 protein. In the table there are roughly 260,000 distinct CDR3 sequences, roughly 15% of which are singletons. What was sequenced was blood. These receptors all come from a woman between 40 and 55 years old with Graves' hyperthyroidism that later progressed to Graves' ophthalmopathy. The CDR3 runs from the conserved cysteine through the conserved F or W. The D gene is left open where the match is weak. Some rows mark clone size as missing; the rest say once, few, many or name a class of expanded clone.

size: many
D: -
V: TRBV11-2
J: TRBJ2-7
DNA: TGTGCCAGCAGCTTAGGGGGAGTTGGCTACGAGCAGTACTTC
CDR3: CASSLGGVGYEQYF

size: -
D: -
V: TRBV11-2
J: TRBJ2-7
DNA: TGTGCCAGCAGCCCCCATGACGAGCAGTACTTC
CDR3: CASSPHDEQYF

size: few
D: -
V: TRBV6-5
J: TRBJ1-1
DNA: TGTGCCAGCAGTTTTAGCAGGGTCTTGACTGAAGCTTTCTTT
CDR3: CASSFSRVLTEAFF

size: many
D: -
V: TRBV20-1
J: TRBJ1-2
DNA: TGCAGTGCTAGAGAGTACGGGGGCTACACCTTC
CDR3: CSAREYGGYTF

size: -
D: -
V: TRBV20-1
J: TRBJ1-5
DNA: TGCAGTGCCCGTAACGCCTTTGACAGGTTTTTGGCCAGCAATCAGCCCCAGCATTTT
CDR3: CSARNAFDRFLASNQPQHF

size: few
D: -
V: TRBV5-4
J: TRBJ2-7
DNA: TGTGCCAGCAGCTTGGCGGGCAGGGGCTACGAGCAGTACTTC
CDR3: CASSLAGRGYEQYF

size: many
D: -
V: TRBV6-1
J: TRBJ2-1
DNA: TGTGCCAGCAGTACCAGAAACGAGCAGTTCTTC
CDR3: CASSTRNEQFF

size: many
D: -
V: TRBV6-2/TRBV6-3
J: TRBJ1-1
DNA: TGTGCCAGCACCCCGGCAGGGGTGAACACTGAAGCTTTCTTT
CDR3: CASTPAGVNTEAFF

size: many
D: -
V: TRBV30
J: TRBJ1-6
DNA: TGTGCCTGGAAAGGGAGTAGCAATTCACCCCTCCACTTT
CDR3: CAWKGSSNSPLHF

size: many
D: -
V: TRBV27
J: TRBJ2-1
DNA: TGTGCCAGCAGTCTTGGACCGGGTGGGGAGCAGTTCTTC
CDR3: CASSLGPGGEQFF

size: -
D: TRBD2
V: TRBV2
J: TRBJ2-7
DNA: TGTGCCAGCAGGGCGGGGAGAGCGGGAGGCCATCTAACCTACGAGCAGTACTTC
CDR3: CASRAGRAGGHLTYEQYF

size: many
D: -
V: TRBV7-2
J: TRBJ1-1
DNA: TGTGCCAGCAGCTTAGTGCGGGCCAGATATGAAGCTTTCTTT
CDR3: CASSLVRARYEAFF

size: many
D: TRBD2
V: TRBV12-3/TRBV12-4
J: TRBJ2-1
DNA: TGTGCCAGCAGTCCGGGACTAGCGAGAAACAATGAGCAGTTCTTC
CDR3: CASSPGLARNNEQFF